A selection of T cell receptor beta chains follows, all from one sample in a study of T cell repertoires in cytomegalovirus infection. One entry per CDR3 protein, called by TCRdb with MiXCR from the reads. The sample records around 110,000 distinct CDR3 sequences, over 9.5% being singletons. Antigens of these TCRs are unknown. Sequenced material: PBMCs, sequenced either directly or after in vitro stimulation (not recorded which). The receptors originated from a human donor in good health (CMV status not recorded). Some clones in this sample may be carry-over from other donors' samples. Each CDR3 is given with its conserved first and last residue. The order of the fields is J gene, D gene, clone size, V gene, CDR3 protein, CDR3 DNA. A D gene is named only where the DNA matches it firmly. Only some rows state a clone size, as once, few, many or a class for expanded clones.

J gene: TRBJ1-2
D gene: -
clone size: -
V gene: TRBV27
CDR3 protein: CASSLNRVGGYTF
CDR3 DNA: TGTGCCAGCAGTCTAAACAGGGTCGGGGGCTACACCTTC

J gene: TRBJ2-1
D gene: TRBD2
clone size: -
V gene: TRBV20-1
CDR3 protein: CSARDGGLAGGLSYNEQFF
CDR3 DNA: TGCAGTGCTAGAGATGGTGGACTAGCGGGAGGGCTCTCCTACAATGAGCAGTTCTTC

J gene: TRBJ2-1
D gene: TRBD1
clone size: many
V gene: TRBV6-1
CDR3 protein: CASREDRGGRSEQFF
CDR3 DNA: TGTGCCAGCAGGGAAGACAGGGGAGGTCGGAGTGAGCAGTTCTTC

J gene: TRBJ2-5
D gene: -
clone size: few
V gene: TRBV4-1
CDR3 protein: CASSHPGGAETQYF
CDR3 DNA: TGCGCCAGCAGCCACCCAGGAGGGGCGGAGACCCAGTACTTC

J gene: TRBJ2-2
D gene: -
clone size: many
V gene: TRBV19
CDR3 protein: CASSATHYTGELFF
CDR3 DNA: TGTGCCAGTAGTGCGACACACTACACCGGGGAGCTGTTTTTT

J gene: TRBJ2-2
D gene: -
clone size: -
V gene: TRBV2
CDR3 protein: CASKGPLHNPTGELFF
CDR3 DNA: TGTGCCAGCAAAGGGCCTTTACACAACCCCACCGGGGAGCTGTTTTTT

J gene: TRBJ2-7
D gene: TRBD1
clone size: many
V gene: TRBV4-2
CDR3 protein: CASSQDALRTGGVDEQYF
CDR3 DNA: TGTGCCAGCAGCCAAGACGCGCTTCGGACAGGGGGCGTCGACGAGCAGTACTTC

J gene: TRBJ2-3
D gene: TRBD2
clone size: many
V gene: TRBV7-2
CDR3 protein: CASSLQLAGGLEYF
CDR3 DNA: TGTGCCAGCAGCTTACAACTAGCGGGAGGTCTTGAGTATTTT

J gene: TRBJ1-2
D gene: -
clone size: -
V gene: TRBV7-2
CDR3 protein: CASSLTGQGYGYTF
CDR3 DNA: TGTGCCAGCAGCTTAACAGGGCAGGGCTATGGCTACACCTTC

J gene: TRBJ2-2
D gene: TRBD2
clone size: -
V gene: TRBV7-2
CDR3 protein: CASSIRAGTTGELFF
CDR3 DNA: TGTGCCAGCAGCATCCGAGCGGGGACCACCGGGGAGCTGTTTTTT